This T cell receptor (beta chain) was identified during a study of T cell responses to AZD1222 COVID-19 vaccine. This clone was counted between two and nine times. Its antigen is not known. Notes on the study in general: At baseline, just five to seven AZD1222 recipients tested seropositive. The study found Spike-specific TCR breadth and depth rose after two AZD1222 doses.

This CDR3 is 13 amino acids long. Germline V lookup: CDR1 SQVTM, CDR2 ANQGSEA. Between the trimmed V and J ends, which lost 6 bases and 4 bases, there was a span of 13 bases. The method was immunoSEQ multiplex PCR; TCRdb's version includes in-frame clones alone and lacks a portion of them. The repertoire holds around 120,000 clones, with around 85% as singletons. The chain joins TRBV29-1 to TRBJ1-5, with D perhaps TRBD1 (6 bases). The TCR comes from an adult in good health. The sequenced sample was peripheral blood, obtained on day 0 of AZD1222 vaccination. The CDR3 bases are TGCAGCGTCGAGGAAGGGGGGAATCAGCCCCAGCATTTT. It codes for CSVEEGGNQPQHF.